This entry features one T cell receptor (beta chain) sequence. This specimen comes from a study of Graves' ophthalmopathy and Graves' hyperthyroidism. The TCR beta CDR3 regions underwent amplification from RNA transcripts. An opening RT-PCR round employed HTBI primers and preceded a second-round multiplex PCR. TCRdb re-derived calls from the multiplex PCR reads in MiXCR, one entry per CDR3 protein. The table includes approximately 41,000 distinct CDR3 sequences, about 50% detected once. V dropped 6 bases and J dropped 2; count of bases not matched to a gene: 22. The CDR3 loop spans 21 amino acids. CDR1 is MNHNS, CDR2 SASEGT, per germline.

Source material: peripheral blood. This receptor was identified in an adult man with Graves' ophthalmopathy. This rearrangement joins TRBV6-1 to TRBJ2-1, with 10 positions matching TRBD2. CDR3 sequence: CASRTNERGLALRGAYNEQFF. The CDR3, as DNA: TGTGCCAGCAGGACTAACGAAAGGGGACTAGCGCTAAGGGGCGCCTACAATGAGCAGTTCTTC.